This T cell receptor beta chain was retrieved from a study of blood T cell repertoires in COVID-19. Whole-study context: Material from acute and convalescent COVID-19 was sourced from the United States, Italy and Spain. PBMCs, B-cell-depleted T cells, or T cells were the source of the cDNA or gDNA that made up the material.

Sequenced by immunoSEQ multiplex PCR; TCRdb stores in-frame clones only, minus some. The table has over 200,000 clones, under 95% seen once; the top ten hold roughly 1.2%. The germline V gene encodes CDR1 MDHEN and CDR2 SYDVKM. V lost 3 bases and J 3 bases, leaving 12 bases between the germline ends. This CDR3 spans 15 amino acids. This clone was counted a few times. V and J are TRBV28 and TRBJ1-5, with a weak D call TRBD1 (6 bases). Sequencing input: peripheral blood. This clonotype was sampled from a man in his thirties or forties with acute or convalescent COVID-19. The CDR3 reads CASSLAGAFNQPQHF. CDR3 DNA sequence: TGTGCCAGCAGTTTGGCAGGGGCCTTCAATCAGCCCCAGCATTTT. The variable domain in full, with the rest retrieved from reference TRBV28 and TRBJ1-5, is DVKVTQSSRYLVKRTGEKVFLECVQDMDHENMFWYRQDPGLGLRLIYFSYDVKMKEKGDIPEGYSVSREKKERFSLILESASTNQTSMYLCASSLAGAFNQPQHFGDGTRLSIL.